The rows below give T cell receptor beta chains drawn from one sample of a study of blood T cells in healthy people across ages. TCRdb reprocessed the 5' RACE reads with MiXCR, giving one entry per CDR3 protein. This sample has about 1.8 million distinct CDR3 sequences, with 40% to 55% found just once. The sequencing sample was made of blood. Receptors were obtained from a middle-aged woman in good health. The CDR3 runs from the conserved cysteine through the conserved F or W. D genes are given only for firm matches. For some rows the clone size is stated as once, few or many, or as a class when expanded; others skip it.

clone_size	d_call	v_call	j_call	cdr3_aa	cdr3_nt
NA	NA	TRBV12-3/TRBV12-4	TRBJ1-1	CASSLSSHNPEAFF	TGTGCCAGCAGTTTATCCAGTCATAATCCCGAAGCTTTCTTT
few	NA	TRBV29-1	TRBJ2-3	CSIWTAADTQYF	TGCAGCATCTGGACGGCGGCAGATACGCAGTATTTT
few	TRBD2	TRBV7-2	TRBJ2-5	CASSVAGPGETQYF	TGTGCCAGCAGCGTAGCGGGACCAGGGGAGACCCAGTACTTC
few	NA	TRBV7-2	TRBJ1-4	CATGGATNEKLFF	TGTGCCACGGGGGGAGCAACTAATGAAAAACTGTTTTTT
NA	NA	TRBV2	TRBJ2-7	CASSPDRHSYEQYF	TGTGCCAGCAGCCCAGACCGACATTCCTACGAGCAGTACTTC
NA	NA	TRBV28	TRBJ1-2	CASSFYGYGYTF	TGTGCCAGCAGTTTCTACGGGTATGGCTACACCTTC
NA	NA	TRBV7-9	TRBJ1-2	CASSPVTYGYTF	TGTGCCAGCAGCCCCGTGACCTATGGCTACACCTTC
few	NA	TRBV10-3	TRBJ2-7	CAISESKGPQYEQYF	TGTGCCATCAGTGAGTCGAAAGGGCCGCAGTACGAGCAGTACTTC
few	NA	TRBV7-2	TRBJ2-7	CASSLGVPPPYEQYF	TGTGCCAGCAGCTTAGGAGTTCCGCCCCCCTACGAGCAGTACTTC
NA	NA	TRBV11-2	TRBJ1-1	CASSLVPGQFNTEAFF	TGTGCCAGCAGCTTAGTCCCCGGACAGTTTAACACTGAAGCTTTCTTT
NA	NA	TRBV7-9	TRBJ2-2	CVSRVDSNTGELFF	TGTGTCAGCAGAGTAGACTCGAACACCGGGGAGCTGTTTTTT
NA	NA	TRBV15	TRBJ1-2	CATSRALSFGVTNYGYTF	TGTGCCACCAGCAGAGCACTTTCCTTCGGGGTTACTAACTATGGCTACACCTTC
NA	TRBD2	TRBV19	TRBJ2-1	CASSNLAGVMEQFF	TGTGCCAGTAGTAATCTAGCGGGCGTGATGGAGCAGTTCTTC
NA	TRBD1	TRBV7-9	TRBJ2-7	CANSPDRVPYEQYF	TGTGCCAACAGCCCGGACAGGGTACCCTACGAGCAGTACTTC
NA	TRBD1	TRBV4-1	TRBJ2-7	CASMGDRGPYEQYF	TGCGCCAGCATGGGGGACAGGGGGCCCTACGAGCAGTACTTC
NA	NA	TRBV20-1	TRBJ2-3	CSLRGPITTDTQYF	TGCAGTCTCCGGGGGCCAATAACCACAGATACGCAGTATTTT
NA	TRBD2	TRBV7-2	TRBJ2-3	CASSLGASSGGSGTQYF	TGTGCCAGCAGCTTAGGGGCATCTAGCGGGGGGTCAGGTACGCAGTATTTT
few	NA	TRBV7-8	TRBJ2-1	CASSQRDEQFF	TGTGCCAGCAGCCAACGAGATGAGCAGTTCTTC
NA	TRBD1	TRBV7-2	TRBJ2-1	CASSLMWTGGMGPEFF	TGTGCCAGCAGCTTAATGTGGACAGGGGGCATGGGACCGGAGTTCTTC
NA	TRBD2	TRBV4-2	TRBJ2-7	CACSQAGTSGYEQYF	TGTGCCTGCAGCCAGGCCGGGACTAGCGGCTACGAGCAGTACTTC
few	TRBD1	TRBV28	TRBJ2-4	CASSSRQGGRNIQYF	TGTGCCAGCAGTTCCCGACAGGGCGGCAGGAACATTCAGTACTTC
NA	TRBD2	TRBV7-9	TRBJ2-7	CASSFPSGAGGPRWDNEQYF	TGTGCCAGCAGCTTCCCAAGTGGGGCGGGGGGTCCTCGGTGGGACAATGAGCAGTACTTC
NA	TRBD1	TRBV25-1	TRBJ1-2	CVTQGAGGYTF	TGTGTCACCCAGGGGGCCGGGGGCTACACCTTC
few	NA	TRBV4-3	TRBJ1-2	CASSQERARGHYGYTF	TGCGCCAGCAGCCAAGAACGGGCAAGAGGGCACTATGGCTACACCTTC
NA	NA	TRBV3-1	TRBJ2-1	CASSQDGERQFF	TGTGCCAGCAGCCAAGATGGGGAAAGGCAGTTCTTC
NA	NA	TRBV6-5	TRBJ1-5	CASRGDITQPQHF	TGTGCCAGCAGAGGGGACATAACTCAGCCCCAGCATTTT
NA	TRBD1	TRBV27	TRBJ2-1	CASSFGTGADEQFF	TGTGCCAGCAGTTTTGGGACAGGGGCCGATGAGCAGTTCTTC
few	NA	TRBV4-1	TRBJ1-6	CASSQDAFAGDFSPLHF	TGCGCCAGCAGCCAAGACGCCTTCGCGGGGGACTTTTCACCCCTCCACTTT
NA	TRBD2	TRBV12-3/TRBV12-4	TRBJ2-1	CASSPLAGGAEQFF	TGTGCCAGCAGCCCTCTAGCGGGGGGGGCTGAGCAGTTCTTC
few	NA	TRBV4-1	TRBJ2-4	CASSQERSLGDKNIQYF	TGCGCCAGCAGCCAAGAAAGATCGTTAGGGGATAAAAACATTCAGTACTTC
NA	TRBD1	TRBV5-1	TRBJ2-7	CASSSGQGAGVYEQYF	TGCGCCAGCAGCAGCGGACAGGGGGCTGGGGTCTACGAGCAGTACTTC
NA	NA	TRBV6-5	TRBJ2-5	CASSYLGGGEETQYF	TGTGCCAGCAGTTACCTAGGCGGCGGGGAAGAGACCCAGTACTTC
few	TRBD2	TRBV29-1	TRBJ2-5	CSVDWRIGGAQYF	TGCAGCGTTGATTGGCGGATCGGGGGGGCCCAGTACTTC
few	NA	TRBV3-1	TRBJ2-3	CASSQGLTGGTQYF	TGTGCCAGCAGCCAAGGTCTAACTGGGGGTACGCAGTATTTT
few	TRBD1	TRBV7-2	TRBJ2-7	CASSLAPQGALSYEQYF	TGTGCCAGCAGCTTAGCACCACAGGGGGCCCTCTCCTACGAGCAGTACTTC
few	NA	TRBV7-2	TRBJ2-4	CASSSPLDWLQYF	TGTGCCAGCAGCTCCCCGTTGGACTGGTTGCAGTACTTC
few	NA	TRBV11-2	TRBJ2-7	CASSPAKYGRTVDEQYF	TGTGCCAGCAGCCCCGCTAAATACGGAAGGACTGTAGACGAGCAGTACTTC
many	NA	TRBV5-1	TRBJ2-1	CASRRTLGPGEQFF	TGCGCCAGCAGGCGAACTCTAGGGCCGGGTGAGCAGTTCTTC
NA	NA	TRBV20-1	TRBJ1-1	CSANKAFF	TGCAGTGCTAACAAAGCTTTCTTT
NA	NA	TRBV7-9	TRBJ2-7	CASSFEGPPNEQYF	TGTGCCAGCAGCTTTGAGGGTCCCCCCAACGAGCAGTACTTC
NA	TRBD1	TRBV10-3	TRBJ1-2	CAISENTGVNGYTF	TGTGCCATCAGTGAAAACACAGGGGTAAATGGCTACACCTTC
NA	TRBD2	TRBV6-1	TRBJ2-3	CASSENAGVDTQYF	TGTGCCAGCAGTGAAAACGCGGGGGTTGATACGCAGTATTTT
NA	TRBD2	TRBV25-1	TRBJ2-1	CASSVGLASYNEQFF	TGTGCCAGCAGTGTCGGACTAGCGTCCTACAATGAGCAGTTCTTC
few	TRBD1	TRBV12-5	TRBJ1-2	CASAATGANYGYTF	TGTGCTAGTGCTGCGACAGGGGCAAACTATGGCTACACCTTC
NA	NA	TRBV6-1	TRBJ1-1	CASSEARRPNTEAFF	TGTGCCAGCAGTGAAGCTAGGCGGCCGAACACTGAAGCTTTCTTT
NA	TRBD2	TRBV3-1	TRBJ2-5	CASSQVQRGASFQETQYF	TGTGCCAGCAGCCAAGTTCAGCGGGGGGCTTCATTCCAAGAGACCCAGTACTTC
NA	NA	TRBV2	TRBJ2-3	CASSERGGIVRTGSTDTQYF	TGTGCCAGCAGTGAAAGAGGGGGTATAGTGAGGACTGGTAGCACAGATACGCAGTATTTT
NA	NA	TRBV2	TRBJ2-5	CASKWFQETQYF	TGTGCCAGCAAGTGGTTCCAAGAGACCCAGTACTTC
NA	NA	TRBV10-3	TRBJ1-5	CAISDPRAGNLPQHF	TGTGCCATCAGTGATCCCAGGGCTGGCAATCTGCCCCAGCATTTT
few	NA	TRBV4-1	TRBJ2-1	CASSHLEDGRGNEQFF	TGCGCCAGCAGCCATTTAGAGGACGGGCGTGGCAATGAGCAGTTCTTC
few	NA	TRBV2	TRBJ2-7	CASNRAYEQYF	TGTGCCAGCAACCGTGCCTACGAGCAGTACTTC
NA	NA	TRBV20-1	TRBJ1-4	CSARDRAEPGRGEKLFF	TGCAGTGCTAGAGATCGGGCAGAGCCAGGTCGAGGGGAAAAACTGTTTTTT
many	TRBD1	TRBV12-3/TRBV12-4	TRBJ2-5	CASSLWTGNQETQYF	TGTGCCAGCAGTTTATGGACAGGCAACCAAGAGACCCAGTACTTC
NA	NA	TRBV29-1	TRBJ1-1	CSVSLRGAFF	TGCAGCGTTTCTTTACGGGGAGCTTTCTTT
NA	NA	TRBV20-1	TRBJ1-5	CSANNPRWISVPSNQPQHF	TGCAGTGCCAACAACCCGCGGTGGATTTCCGTTCCTAGCAATCAGCCCCAGCATTTT
NA	TRBD1	TRBV12-3/TRBV12-4	TRBJ2-7	CASRPIPQDRVIEQYF	TGTGCCAGCAGACCAATACCCCAGGACAGGGTAATCGAGCAGTACTTC
few	NA	TRBV20-1	TRBJ2-4	CSAGGSSNIQYF	TGCAGTGCTGGAGGGTCATCCAACATTCAGTACTTC